This T cell receptor (beta chain) was captured in a study of blood T cell repertoires in COVID-19. Using immunoSEQ multiplex PCR, the repertoire was profiled, and TCRdb retains in-frame clones only, with some absent. The sample lists 200,000 to 250,000 clones, approximately 82% occurring once. V lost 2 bases and J lost 5; bases outside the gene matches: 2. In germline, CDR1 is ENHRY, CDR2 SYGVKD. The CDR3 covers 14 residues. The sequence was obtained from a man aged 40-49 years who had recovered from COVID-19. The chain links TRBV10-3 to TRBJ2-1, with 8 bases lining up with TRBD1. The specimen was PBMCs or T cells enriched from blood (not recorded which). The CDR3 DNA reads TGTGCCATCAGTGAGGGACAGGGACACAATGAGCAGTTCTTC. The encoded protein is CAISEGQGHNEQFF.